Here is one T cell receptor (beta chain) with its context. These data come from a study of blood T cell repertoires in COVID-19. The CDR3 is 15 amino acids. CDR1 SGDLS and CDR2 YYNGEE come from the germline V gene. Trimming cost V 4 bases and J 1 base; bases outside gene matches: 7. Method: immunoSEQ multiplex PCR; TCRdb's copy keeps in-frame clones and lacks some. This table holds 130,000 or so clones, about four fifths found once. The genes are TRBV9 and TRBJ2-5; 7 bases map to TRBD2. This clonotype originated in a man aged 55 to 69 with acute or convalescent COVID-19. Sample: peripheral blood. CDR3 DNA sequence: TGTGCCAGCAGCCCGTCCTCTAGCGGCCAAGAGACCCAGTACTTC. It specifies CASSPSSSGQETQYF.